Below, 8 T cell receptor beta chains from the same sample are listed, as sequenced in a study of T cells in Graves' hyperthyroidism and ophthalmopathy (dated by TCRdb to the late 2010s). The method behind the library was multiplex PCR. The sample was run on an Illumina HiSeq 2000. The TCR beta CDR3 regions were amplified from RNA transcripts. For the first round of RT-PCR on the TCR CDR3, the HTBI primer set was used together with the Qiagen OneStep RT-PCR kit. TCRdb handled the public reads itself, with Q25 trimming in fastp and clone calling in MiXCR, and kept productive beta chains. Each entry merges the rows of one CDR3 protein and shows their most common DNA and genes. The table for this sample lists 650,000 to 750,000 distinct CDR3 sequences; 12% to 15% of them were counted only once. More than 8.5% of the sample lies in the top ten. Sequenced: blood. The receptors stem from a young woman with Graves' hyperthyroidism.

This clonotype was counted only a few times. The genes are TRBV7-3 and TRBJ2-3; 7 nucleotides align to TRBD1. The CDR3 length is 15 residues. CDR1 is SGHTA and CDR2 is FQGTGA in the germline V gene. Trimming cost V 5 bases and J 6 bases; bases outside gene matches: 11. The CDR3: CASSPGGARWDTQYF. The CDR3 DNA follows: TGTGCCAGCAGCCCAGGGGGAGCTAGATGGGATACGCAGTATTTT.

The chain is built from TRBV29-1 and TRBJ1-1, with D perhaps TRBD1 (5 bases). The CDR3 covers 11 residues. Germline loops: CDR1 SQVTM, CDR2 ANQGSEA. V lost 6 bases and J lost 6, with 11 bases in between. DNA of the CDR3: TGCAGCGTCACTGGGGGTGCTGAAGCTTTCTTT. Encoded protein: CSVTGGAEAFF.

Ten or more counts support this clonotype. CDR3 sequence: CASSESGVLASGGYTF. Written as DNA, the CDR3 is TGTGCCAGCAGTGAAAGTGGAGTTCTCGCTTCGGGTGGCTACACCTTC. The chain couples TRBV2 to TRBJ1-2, with unresolved D. Germline V gene sequence: CDR1 SNHLY, CDR2 FYNNEI. The CDR3 extends over 16 amino acids. V was shortened by 2 bases and J by 7 bases, with 20 bases between the two germline ends.

The chain employs TRBV29-1 and TRBJ2-6; no definite D call. V gave up 4 bases and J gave up 1 base, with 14 bases separating them. This CDR3 comprises 16 residues. Germline V lookup: CDR1 SQVTM, CDR2 ANQGSEA. For the CDR3, the DNA is TGCAGCGTTGTCCCAGTTACGACGTCTGGGGCCAACGTCCTGACTTTC. Translating gives CSVVPVTTSGANVLTF.

This clonotype was detected a few times. V and J are TRBV20-1 and TRBJ2-1, with D maybe TRBD1 (5 bases). V was shortened by 3 bases and J by 7 bases, with 10 bases between the two germline ends. CDR3 length equals 12 residues. Per the germline V gene, CDR1 is DFQATT and CDR2 is SNEGSKA (reference sequence). CDR3 in amino acids: CSARTTANEQFF. The CDR3, as DNA: TGCAGTGCTAGGACGACAGCAAATGAGCAGTTCTTC.

This clonotype was counted ten times or more. The chain carries TRBV18 and TRBJ2-3; D gene unclear. V lost 3 bases, J lost 2 bases, and 12 bases lay in between. CDR3 length equals 15 residues. CDR1 KGHSH and CDR2 LQKENI come from the germline V gene. The CDR3 DNA reads as TGTGCCAGCTCACCTGTCTCGACTTTCACAGATACGCAGTATTTT. Translated, it gives CASSPVSTFTDTQYF.

This clonotype was observed many times. The chain has TRBV11-2 and TRBJ2-7; no firm D call. This CDR3 is 14 amino acids long. V gave up 5 bases and J gave up 2 bases, with 13 bases separating them. CDR1 is SGHAT and CDR2 is FQNNGV in the germline V gene. The DNA of the CDR3 is TGTGCCAGCAGCCAAAGAGACTCCCCCTACGAGCAGTACTTC. Translated: CASSQRDSPYEQYF.

In this sample, this clonotype turned up many times. The chain joins TRBV15 to TRBJ1-1; D ambiguous. This CDR3 has 16 amino acids. V was cut by 0 bases and J by 0 bases, with 11 bases left in between. Per germline, CDR1 LNHNV and CDR2 YYDKDF (reference sequence). This CDR3 reads CATSREAGRLNTEAFF. CDR3 in DNA: TGTGCCACCAGCAGAGAGGCGGGGAGACTGAACACTGAAGCTTTCTTT.